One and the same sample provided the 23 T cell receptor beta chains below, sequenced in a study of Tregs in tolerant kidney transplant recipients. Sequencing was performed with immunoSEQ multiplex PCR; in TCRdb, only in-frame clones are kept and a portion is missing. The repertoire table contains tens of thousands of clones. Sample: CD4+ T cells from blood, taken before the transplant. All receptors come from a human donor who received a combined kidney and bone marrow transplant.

The chain's CDR3 is CASSLAGQSVGYEQYF. CDR3 bases read: TGTGCCAGCAGCTTGGCCGGACAATCAGTGGGCTACGAG. The chain joins TRBV5-4 to TRBJ2-7; weak D call: TRBD1 (5 bases). The read ends 3 residues before the CDR3 terminus; that terminus is restored from the germline J gene. CDR3 length: 16 residues. V was clipped by 0 bases and J by 3 bases, with 16 bases between them. Germline V gene data show CDR1 as SGHNT and CDR2 as YYREEE (reference sequence).

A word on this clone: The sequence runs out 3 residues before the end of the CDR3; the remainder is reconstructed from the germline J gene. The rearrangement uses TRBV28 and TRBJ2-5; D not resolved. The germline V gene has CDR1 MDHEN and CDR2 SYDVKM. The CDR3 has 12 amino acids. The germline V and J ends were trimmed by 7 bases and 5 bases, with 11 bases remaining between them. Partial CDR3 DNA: TGTGCCAGCACGAGCCAGGCGGAGACC. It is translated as CASTSQAET. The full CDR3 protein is CASTSQAETQYF.

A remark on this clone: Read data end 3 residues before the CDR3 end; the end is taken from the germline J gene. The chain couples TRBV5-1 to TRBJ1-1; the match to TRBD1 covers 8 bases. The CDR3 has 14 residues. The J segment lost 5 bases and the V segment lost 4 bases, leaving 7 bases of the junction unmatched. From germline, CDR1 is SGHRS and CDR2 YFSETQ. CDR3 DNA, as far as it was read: TGCGCCAGCAGCCCTGACAGGGGTTGGACTGAA. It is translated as CASSPDRGWTE. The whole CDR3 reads CASSPDRGWTEAFF.

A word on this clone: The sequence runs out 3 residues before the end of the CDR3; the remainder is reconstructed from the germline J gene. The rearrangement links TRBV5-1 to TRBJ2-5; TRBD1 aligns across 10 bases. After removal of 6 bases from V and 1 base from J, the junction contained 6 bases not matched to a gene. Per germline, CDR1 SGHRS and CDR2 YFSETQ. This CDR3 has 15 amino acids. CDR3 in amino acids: CASNRDRGPQETQYF. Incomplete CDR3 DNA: TGCGCCAGCAACCGGGACAGGGGACCCCAAGAGACC.

The CDR3 loop is CASSLSSGNGETQYF. The CDR3 DNA, read in part, is TGCGCCAGCAGCTTATCTAGCGGGAATGGAGAGACC. The chain uses TRBV5-1 and TRBJ2-5; 9 bases match TRBD2. The read ends 3 residues shy of where the CDR3 ends; the end is completed using the germline J gene. Germline V gene sequence: CDR1 SGHRS, CDR2 YFSETQ. The V and J ends lost 2 bases and 4 bases, in that order; junction bases with no gene match: 6. The CDR3 extends over 15 amino acids.

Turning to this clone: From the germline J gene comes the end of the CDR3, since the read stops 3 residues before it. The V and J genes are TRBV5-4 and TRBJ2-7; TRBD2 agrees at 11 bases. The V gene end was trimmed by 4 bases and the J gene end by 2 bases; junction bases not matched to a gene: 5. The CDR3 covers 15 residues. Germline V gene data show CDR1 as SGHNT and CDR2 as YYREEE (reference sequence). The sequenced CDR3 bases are TGTGCCAGCAGCCCTGGGACTAGCGGTACCTACGAG. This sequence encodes CASSPGTSGTYE. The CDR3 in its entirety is CASSPGTSGTYEQYF.

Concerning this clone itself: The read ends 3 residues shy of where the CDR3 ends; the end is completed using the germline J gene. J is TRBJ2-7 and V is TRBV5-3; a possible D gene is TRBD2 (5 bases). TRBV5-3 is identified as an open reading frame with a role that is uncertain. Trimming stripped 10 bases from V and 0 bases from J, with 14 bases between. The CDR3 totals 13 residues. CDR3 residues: CAWQRRSSYEQYF. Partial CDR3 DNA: TGTGCCTGGCAGCGGAGAAGCTCCTACGAG.

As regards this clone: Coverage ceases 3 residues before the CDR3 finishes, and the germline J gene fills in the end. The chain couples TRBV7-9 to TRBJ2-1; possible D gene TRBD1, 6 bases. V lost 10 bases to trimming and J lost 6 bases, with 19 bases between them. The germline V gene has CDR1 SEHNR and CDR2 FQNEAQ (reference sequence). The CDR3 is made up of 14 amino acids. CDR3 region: CATGTGSMGNEQFF. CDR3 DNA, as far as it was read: TGTGCCACCGGTACAGGGAGTATGGGCAATGAG.

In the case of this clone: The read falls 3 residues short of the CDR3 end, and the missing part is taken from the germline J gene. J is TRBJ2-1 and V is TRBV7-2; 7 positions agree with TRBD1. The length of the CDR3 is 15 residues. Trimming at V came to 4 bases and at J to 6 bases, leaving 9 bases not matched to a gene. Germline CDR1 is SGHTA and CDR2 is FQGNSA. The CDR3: CASSSNRGYVNEQFF. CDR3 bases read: TGTGCCAGCAGCTCAAACAGGGGCTACGTCAATGAG.

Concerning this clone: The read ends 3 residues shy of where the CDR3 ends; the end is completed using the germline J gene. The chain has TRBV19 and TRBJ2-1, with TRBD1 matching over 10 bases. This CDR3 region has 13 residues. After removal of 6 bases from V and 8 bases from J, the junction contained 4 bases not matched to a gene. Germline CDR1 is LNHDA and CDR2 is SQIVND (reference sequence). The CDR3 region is CASSSGTGDEQFF. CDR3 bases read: TGTGCCAGTAGCTCCGGGACAGGGGATGAG. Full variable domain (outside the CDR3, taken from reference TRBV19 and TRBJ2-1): DGGITQSPKYLFRKEGQNVTLSCEQNLNHDAMYWYRQDPGQGLRLIYYSQIVNDFQKGDIAEGYSVSREKKESFPLTVTSAQKNPTAFYLCASSSGTGDEQFFGPGTRLTVL.

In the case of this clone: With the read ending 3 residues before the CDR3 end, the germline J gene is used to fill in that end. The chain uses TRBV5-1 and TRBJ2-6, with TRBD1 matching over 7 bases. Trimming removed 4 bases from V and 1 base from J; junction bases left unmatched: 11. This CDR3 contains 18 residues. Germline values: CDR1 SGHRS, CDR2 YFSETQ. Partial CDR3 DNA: TGCGCCAGCAGCCCCGGGACAGAAAGGAGATCTGGGGCCAACGTC. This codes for CASSPGTERRSGANV. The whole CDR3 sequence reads CASSPGTERRSGANVLTF.

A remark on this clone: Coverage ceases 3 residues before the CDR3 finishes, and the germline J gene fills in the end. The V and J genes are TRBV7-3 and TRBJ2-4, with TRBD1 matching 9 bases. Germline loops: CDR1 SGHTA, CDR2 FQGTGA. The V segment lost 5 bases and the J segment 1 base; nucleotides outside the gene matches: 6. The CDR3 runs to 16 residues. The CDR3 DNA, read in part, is TGTGCCAGCAGCCCCACAGGGGGCCATGCCAAAAACATT. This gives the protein CASSPTGGHAKNI. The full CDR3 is CASSPTGGHAKNIQYF.

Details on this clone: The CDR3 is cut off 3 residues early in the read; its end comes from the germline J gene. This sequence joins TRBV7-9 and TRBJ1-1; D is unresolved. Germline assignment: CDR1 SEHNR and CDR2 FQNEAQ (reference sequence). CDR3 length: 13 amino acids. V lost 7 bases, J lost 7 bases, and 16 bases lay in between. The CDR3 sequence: CASTITPPVEAFF. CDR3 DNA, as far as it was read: TGTGCCAGCACCATCACCCCACCGGTTGAA.

CDR3 bases read: TGCGCCAGCAGCTTGGAAGCGGGAGTGTCAGATACG. Translated, it gives CASSLEAGVSDT. The full CDR3 protein reads CASSLEAGVSDTQYF. V is TRBV5-1 and J is TRBJ2-3, with 8 bases that match TRBD2. The CDR3 is cut off 3 residues early in the read; its end comes from the germline J gene. The CDR3 sequence is 15 residues long. Trimming cost V 0 bases and J 4 bases; bases outside gene matches: 4. Germline CDR1 and CDR2: SGHRS and YFSETQ.

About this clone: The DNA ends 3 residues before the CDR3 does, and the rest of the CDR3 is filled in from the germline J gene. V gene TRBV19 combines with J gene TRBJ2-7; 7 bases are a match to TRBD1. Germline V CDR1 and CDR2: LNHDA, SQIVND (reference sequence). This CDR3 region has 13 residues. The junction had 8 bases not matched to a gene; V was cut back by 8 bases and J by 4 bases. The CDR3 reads CASAWDRYYEQYF. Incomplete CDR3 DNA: TGTGCCAGTGCTTGGGACAGATATTACGAG.

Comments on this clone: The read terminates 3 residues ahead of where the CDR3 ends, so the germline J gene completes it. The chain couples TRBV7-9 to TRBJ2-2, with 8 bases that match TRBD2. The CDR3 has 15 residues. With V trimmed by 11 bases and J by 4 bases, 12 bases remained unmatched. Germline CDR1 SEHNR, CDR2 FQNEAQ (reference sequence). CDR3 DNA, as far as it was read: TGTGCCTGCCACCTCGGGGGGGGTTCCACCGGGGAG. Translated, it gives CACHLGGGSTGE. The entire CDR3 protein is CACHLGGGSTGELFF.

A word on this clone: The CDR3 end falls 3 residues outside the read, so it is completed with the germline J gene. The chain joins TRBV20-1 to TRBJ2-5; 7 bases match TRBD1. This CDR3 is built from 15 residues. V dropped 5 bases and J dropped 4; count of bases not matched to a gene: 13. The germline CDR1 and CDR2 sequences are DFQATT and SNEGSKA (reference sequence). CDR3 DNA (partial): TGCAGTGCTCCCACCATTCGACAGGGAGCAGAGACC. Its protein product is CSAPTIRQGAET. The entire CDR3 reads CSAPTIRQGAETQYF.

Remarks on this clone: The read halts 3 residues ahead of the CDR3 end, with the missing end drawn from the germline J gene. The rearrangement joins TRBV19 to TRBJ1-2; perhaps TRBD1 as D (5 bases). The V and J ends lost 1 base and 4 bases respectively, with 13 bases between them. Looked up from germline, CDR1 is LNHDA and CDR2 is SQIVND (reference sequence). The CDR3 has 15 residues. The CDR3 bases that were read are TGTGCCAGTAGTATAGGTGGGGGACTCGGCTATGGC. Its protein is CASSIGGGLGYG. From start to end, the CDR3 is CASSIGGGLGYGYTF.

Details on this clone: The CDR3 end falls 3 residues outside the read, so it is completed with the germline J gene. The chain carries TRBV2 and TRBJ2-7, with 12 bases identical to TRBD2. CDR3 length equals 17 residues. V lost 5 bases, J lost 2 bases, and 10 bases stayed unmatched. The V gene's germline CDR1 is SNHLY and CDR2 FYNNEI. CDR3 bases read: TGTGCCAGCAGTAAGGCTAGCGGGAGGGCCTTTCCCTACGAG. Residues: CASSKASGRAFPYE. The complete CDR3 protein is CASSKASGRAFPYEQYF.

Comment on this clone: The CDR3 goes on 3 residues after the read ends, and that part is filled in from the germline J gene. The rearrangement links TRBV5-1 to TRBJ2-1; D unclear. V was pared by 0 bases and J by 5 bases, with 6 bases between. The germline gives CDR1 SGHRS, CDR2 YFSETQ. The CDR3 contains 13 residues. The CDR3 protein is CASSLGPNNEQFF. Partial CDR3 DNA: TGCGCCAGCAGCTTGGGTCCTAACAATGAG. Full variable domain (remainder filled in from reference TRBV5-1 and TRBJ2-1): KAGVTQTPRYLIKTRGQQVTLSCSPISGHRSVSWYQQTPGQGLQFLFEYFSETQRNKGNFPGRFSGRQFSNSRSEMNVSTLELGDSALYLCASSLGPNNEQFFGPGTRLTVL.

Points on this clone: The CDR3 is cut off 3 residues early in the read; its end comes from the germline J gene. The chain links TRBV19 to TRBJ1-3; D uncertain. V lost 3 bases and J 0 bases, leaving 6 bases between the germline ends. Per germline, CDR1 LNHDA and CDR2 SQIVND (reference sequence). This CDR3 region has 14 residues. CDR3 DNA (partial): TGTGCCAGTAGTATGGCATCCTCTGGAAACACC. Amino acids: CASSMASSGNT. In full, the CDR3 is CASSMASSGNTIYF.

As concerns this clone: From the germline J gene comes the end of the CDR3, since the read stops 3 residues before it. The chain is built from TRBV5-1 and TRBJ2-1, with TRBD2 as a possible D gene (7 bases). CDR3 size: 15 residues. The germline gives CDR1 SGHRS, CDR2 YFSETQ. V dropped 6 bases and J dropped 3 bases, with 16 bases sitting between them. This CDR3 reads CASTLGGGGYNEQFF. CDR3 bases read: TGCGCCAGCACTTTAGGAGGGGGGGGCTACAATGAG.

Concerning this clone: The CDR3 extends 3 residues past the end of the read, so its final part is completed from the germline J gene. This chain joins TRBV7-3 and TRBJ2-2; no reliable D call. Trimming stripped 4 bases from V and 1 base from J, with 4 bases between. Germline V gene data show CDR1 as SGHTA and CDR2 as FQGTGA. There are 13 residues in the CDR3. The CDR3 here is CASSSLNTGELFF. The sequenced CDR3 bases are TGTGCCAGCAGCTCCTTGAACACCGGGGAG.